The 23 T cell receptor beta chains given below trace back to one sample, sequenced in a study of blood T cell repertoires in COVID-19. The table came from immunoSEQ multiplex PCR; TCRdb's copy has only in-frame clones and leaves some out. The sample comprises some 50,000 clones, 86% of which are singletons, and roughly 2.7% rests with the top ten. What was sequenced was peripheral blood. These receptors all stem from a man older than 75 with acute or convalescent COVID-19.

The rearrangement links TRBV4-3 to TRBJ2-2, with D unresolved. Trimming took 0 bases from V and 7 from J, leaving 6 bases between them. The CDR3 is 13 residues long. Germline CDR1 and CDR2: LGHNA and YSLEER. CDR3 DNA: TGCGCCAGCAGCCAAGACGGTTACGGGGAGCTGTTTTTT. Translating gives CASSQDGYGELFF.

This clone is deemed medium-sized. This chain uses TRBV11-2 with TRBJ1-2; D uncertain. From germline, CDR1 is SGHAT and CDR2 FQNNGV. The CDR3 runs 15 residues. The ends were cut back, 3 bases at V and 4 bases at J, with 15 bases in the middle. The CDR3 DNA reads as TGTGCCAGCAGCTTTCAAAACAGCTTAGGCTATGGCTACACCTTC. Translation: CASSFQNSLGYGYTF.

Concerning this clone itself: At one boundary the junction diverges from the germline segment, which might be a read error. The rearrangement uses TRBV6-1 and TRBJ2-5; 9 bases agree with TRBD2. This CDR3 contains 11 residues. The germline CDR1 and CDR2 sequences are MNHNS and SASEGT. The CDR3 bases are TGTGCCAGCAGTGAATATGAGCGGGGGGACTTC. This encodes CASSEYERGDF.

The genes are TRBV4-1 and TRBJ2-7; TRBD1 is a possible D gene (6 bases). Trimming left V 4 bases short and J 2 bases short, with 12 bases between. The CDR3 spans 14 residues. CDR1 is MGHRA and CDR2 is YSYEKL in the germline V gene. Here the CDR3 DNA reads TGCGCCAGCAGCCTAGGGGCAGGGGCCTACGAGCAGTACTTC. It codes for CASSLGAGAYEQYF.

This clone was detected a few times. This sequence joins TRBV10-3 and TRBJ2-1; 8 bases agree with TRBD1. V trimming: 6 bases; J trimming: 4 bases; junction bases outside the gene matches: 8. The CDR3 consists of 15 residues. From germline, CDR1 is ENHRY and CDR2 SYGVKD. The DNA of the CDR3 is TGTGCCATCAGCTCAGACAGGGGAGGTTACAATGAGCAGTTCTTC. Translated, it gives CAISSDRGGYNEQFF.

The chain uses TRBV10-3 and TRBJ2-3, with 7 bases lining up with TRBD1. V lost 4 bases and J lost 2; bases outside the gene matches: 3. The CDR3 length is 14 residues. Germline CDR1 and CDR2: ENHRY and SYGVKD. CDR3 DNA: TGTGCCATCAGTGGGGACAGCCCCACAGATACGCAGTATTTT. Residues: CAISGDSPTDTQYF.

The chain links TRBV2 to TRBJ2-7; TRBD1 aligns across 8 bases. The germline V gene encodes CDR1 SNHLY and CDR2 FYNNEI. The CDR3 runs to 14 residues. Germline trimming cut 6 bases from V and 3 bases from J; bases unmatched to any gene: 7. CDR3 in amino acids: CASRPGTGSYEQYF. For the CDR3, the DNA is TGTGCCAGCAGGCCCGGGACAGGCAGCTACGAGCAGTACTTC.

The chain links TRBV18 to TRBJ1-1; unclear D gene. Trimming took off 6 bases at V and 3 bases at J, with 14 bases between the two ends. CDR3 length equals 14 residues. The germline gives CDR1 KGHSH, CDR2 LQKENI. CDR3: CASSLNRDYTEAFF. The CDR3 DNA follows: TGTGCCAGCTCCTTAAATCGGGATTACACTGAAGCTTTCTTT.

The chain employs TRBV24-1 and TRBJ2-1; D unresolved. CDR3 length equals 13 residues. The ends were cut back, 0 bases at V and 5 bases at J, with 4 bases in the middle. Germline V gene lookup returns CDR1 KGHDR and CDR2 SFDVKD. CDR3 sequence reads: CATSDLSNNEQFF. In DNA form, the CDR3 reads TGTGCCACCAGTGATTTGAGCAACAATGAGCAGTTCTTC.

This sequence joins TRBV7-2 and TRBJ2-2; 9 nucleotides agree with TRBD1. CDR1 is SGHTA, CDR2 FQGNSA, per germline. J lost 7 bases, V lost 5 bases, and 11 bases had no gene match. This CDR3 region has 16 residues. This CDR3 is CASSPVRTGAFGELFF. Written as DNA, the CDR3 is TGTGCCAGCAGCCCGGTCAGGACAGGGGCTTTCGGGGAGCTGTTTTTT.

This clone was counted once. This chain links TRBV5-8 with TRBJ2-4, with D maybe TRBD1 (5 bases). The CDR3 runs 13 residues. Germline lookup yields CDR1 SGHTS and CDR2 YDEGEE. Trimming stripped 5 bases from V and 6 bases from J, with 12 bases between. The CDR3 coding sequence is TGTGCCAGCAGTTTAGGACATTCAAACATTCAGTACTTC. It specifies CASSLGHSNIQYF.

The chain uses TRBV2 and TRBJ1-4; 9 bases align to TRBD1. The CDR3 has 13 residues. The ends lost 10 bases at V and 5 bases at J; junction bases unmatched: 5. The germline CDR1 and CDR2 sequences are SNHLY and FYNNEI. The CDR3 coding sequence is TGTGCCACGTCCGGGACAGGGAATGAAAAACTGTTTTTT. This translates into CATSGTGNEKLFF.

The rearrangement links TRBV18 to TRBJ2-2; D is unresolved. V lost 2 bases, J lost 5 bases, and 15 bases lay in between. The CDR3 spans 16 residues. The germline CDR1 and CDR2 sequences are KGHSH and LQKENI. CDR3 nucleotides: TGTGCCAGCTCACCAACGGTCGCAGGTCGGACCGGGGAGCTGTTTTTT. This translates into CASSPTVAGRTGELFF.

The chain links TRBV18 to TRBJ2-7; perhaps TRBD2 as D (6 bases). The V and J ends lost 4 bases and 11 bases respectively, with 12 bases between them. The CDR3 is 11 residues long. Germline-derived CDR1 and CDR2 are KGHSH and LQKENI. DNA of the CDR3: TGTGCCAGCTCACTGGAGGGAAGGGAGTACTTC. Amino acid sequence: CASSLEGREYF.

This clone has just a few counts. The J gene is TRBJ2-7, the V gene TRBV30, with 7 bases identical to TRBD2. Germline loops: CDR1 GTSNPN, CDR2 SVGIG (reference sequence). After removal of 5 bases from V and 4 bases from J, the junction contained 11 bases not matched to a gene. The CDR3 contains 14 residues. Written as DNA, the CDR3 is TGTGCCTGGGGTGGGAGGGCGAGAAGTTACGAGCAGTACTTC. Translated, it gives CAWGGRARSYEQYF.

A single count supports this clone. The V call is TRBV5-1, the J call TRBJ1-2; D is perhaps TRBD1 (6 bases). The germline V and J ends were trimmed by 3 bases and 0 bases, with 12 bases remaining between them. The CDR3 spans 15 residues. In germline, CDR1 is SGHRS, CDR2 YFSETQ. CDR3 sequence reads: CASSSTGNTNYGYTF. Here the CDR3 DNA reads TGCGCCAGCAGCTCAACAGGGAACACTAACTATGGCTACACCTTC.

V usage is TRBV15 and J usage is TRBJ2-5, with D possibly TRBD2 on 5 matching bases. This CDR3 has 14 amino acids. Trimming shortened V by 1 base and J by 12 bases, and 18 bases separated the two germline ends. In germline, CDR1 is LNHNV, CDR2 YYDKDF (reference sequence). The CDR3 region is CATSRGGPERSEYF. DNA for the CDR3: TGTGCCACCAGCAGAGGAGGGCCGGAAAGATCAGAGTACTTC.

The V and J genes are TRBV5-4 and TRBJ2-7; weak D call: TRBD1 (5 bases). In germline, CDR1 is SGHNT, CDR2 YYREEE (reference sequence). The V end was cut by 1 base, the J end by 2 bases, with 10 bases between. This CDR3 contains 14 residues. The CDR3 loop reads CASSLSGITYEQYF. The CDR3 DNA is TGTGCCAGCAGCTTGTCAGGGATAACCTACGAGCAGTACTTC.

The genes are TRBV6-2 or TRBV6-3 and TRBJ2-1, with D maybe TRBD2 (6 bases). The CDR3 sequence is 17 residues long. Between the trimmed V and J ends, which lost 2 bases and 4 bases, there was a span of 18 bases. Germline CDR1 is MNHEY and CDR2 is SVGEGT. This chain's CDR3 is CASSYSRGGTLYNEQFF. The CDR3 coding sequence is TGTGCCAGCAGTTACAGTCGTGGGGGGACCCTATACAATGAGCAGTTCTTC.

The V gene is TRBV6-5, the J gene TRBJ2-3; D is undetermined. The CDR3 sequence is 12 residues long. From germline, CDR1 is MNHEY and CDR2 SVGAGI. V lost 6 bases and J lost 4, with 8 bases in between. This CDR3 is CASSRKPDTQYF. CDR3 coding DNA: TGTGCCAGCAGCCGTAAGCCAGATACGCAGTATTTT.

The CDR3 coding sequence is TGTGCCACCAGTGACCCTGCGGGGCGTACCGGGGAGCTGTTTTTT. Translation gives CATSDPAGRTGELFF. This chain uses TRBV24-1 with TRBJ2-2, with D possibly being TRBD2 (6 bases). V shed 4 bases and J shed 5 bases, with 13 bases lying between them. Germline lookup yields CDR1 KGHDR and CDR2 SFDVKD. This CDR3 is built from 15 residues.

V is TRBV5-1 and J is TRBJ1-6; a weak D match, TRBD1 (6 bases). Germline V lookup: CDR1 SGHRS, CDR2 YFSETQ. Trimming removed 4 bases at V and 1 base at J, with 12 bases between. This CDR3 is built from 16 residues. The CDR3 region is CASSRGGASYNSPLHF. The CDR3 DNA reads as TGCGCCAGCAGCAGGGGGGGCGCGTCCTATAATTCACCCCTCCACTTT.

The J gene is TRBJ2-7, the V gene TRBV4-3; 8 nucleotides match TRBD1. J gave up 4 bases and V 0 bases, and 8 bases lay outside the gene matches. This CDR3 has 16 amino acids. CDR1 and CDR2 from the germline V gene are LGHNA and YSLEER. CDR3 amino acids: CASSQDRGRGLYEQYF. DNA for the CDR3: TGCGCCAGCAGCCAAGATCGAGGCAGGGGGCTATACGAGCAGTACTTC.